This T cell receptor (beta chain) was documented in a study of cytomegalovirus exposure and HLA in healthy donors. Germline assignment: CDR1 KGHSH and CDR2 LQKENI. The ends were cut back, 2 bases at V and 4 bases at J, with 17 bases in the middle. This CDR3 spans 16 amino acids. The PCR used 60 Vbeta and 13 Jbeta primers. Libraries were prepared by immunoSEQ multiplex PCR; TCRdb keeps only in-frame clonotypes and omits some of them. The sample consists of some 130,000 clones, about 70% of them appearing once. Material: PBMCs. The chain carries TRBV18 and TRBJ1-2, with a weak D call TRBD1 (5 bases). This clonotype originated in a male donor in good health and CMV-seronegative. CDR3 bases: TGTGCCAGCTCACCAGAGGGCCAGGGAGGAACCTATGGCTACACCTTC. It yields the protein CASSPEGQGGTYGYTF.